One sample yielded the 30 T cell receptor beta chains listed below, sequenced in a study of T cells in Graves' hyperthyroidism and ophthalmopathy. Amplification of TCR beta CDR3 regions was performed using RNA transcripts as template. The HTBI primer set was used in a first-round RT-PCR of the TCR CDR3. From the multiplex PCR reads, TCRdb called clonotypes with MiXCR, one entry per CDR3 protein. The table lists hundreds of thousands of distinct CDR3 sequences, 16% of them singletons. Sequencing input: blood. The receptor set was obtained from a woman between 40 and 55 years old with Graves' ophthalmopathy.

The chain employs TRBV9 and TRBJ2-5; TRBD1 matches 12 bases. J was trimmed by 0 bases and V by 4 bases; bases with no gene match: 4. CDR1 and CDR2 from the germline V gene are SGDLS and YYNGEE. The CDR3 contains 16 residues. The CDR3, as DNA: TGTGCCAGCAGCCTCGGGACAGGGGGCAACCAAGAGACCCAGTACTTC. Its translation is CASSLGTGGNQETQYF.

Comments on this clonotype: At one end the junction does not follow the germline gene, possibly because of a read error. This chain uses TRBV7-7 with TRBJ2-7; 9 bases match TRBD2. The CDR3 length is 14 residues. The germline CDR1 and CDR2 sequences are SSHAT and FNYEAQ (reference sequence). CDR3 protein: CASSLGGRAGEQYF. The CDR3 nucleotides read TGTGCTAGCAGCTTAGGCGGGAGGGCAGGCGAGCAGTACTTC.

This chain links TRBV6-2 or TRBV6-3 with TRBJ1-2; D not resolved. Looked up from germline, CDR1 is MNHEY and CDR2 is SVGEGT. The germline V and J ends were trimmed by 4 bases and 8 bases, with 17 bases remaining between them. There are 14 residues in the CDR3. CDR3 nucleotide sequence: TGTGCCAGCAGTTCCCAGGAAACGCCCGGGGGCTACACCTTC. It translates to CASSSQETPGGYTF.

The gene calls are TRBV2 and TRBJ1-6; TRBD1 matches 9 bases. This CDR3 comprises 15 residues. With V trimmed by 1 base and J by 9 bases, 4 bases remained unmatched. The germline V gene has CDR1 SNHLY and CDR2 FYNNEI. The CDR3 here is CASSEVRQGVSPLHF. CDR3 DNA: TGTGCCAGCAGTGAAGTCAGACAGGGGGTTTCACCCCTCCACTTT.

This clonotype has a handful of counts. The gene calls are TRBV7-8 and TRBJ2-5; D unresolved. The CDR3 is made up of 14 amino acids. Looked up from germline, CDR1 is SGHVS and CDR2 is FQNEAQ. The ends were cut back, 1 base at V and 5 bases at J, with 11 bases in the middle. The CDR3 DNA sequence: TGTGCCAGCAGCTTAGGGACCCACCGGGAGACCCAGTACTTC. Translating gives CASSLGTHRETQYF.

A few counts support this clonotype. A much larger clonotype is one base distant, so this may be a read error. This chain links TRBV27 with TRBJ2-7, with TRBD2 identical over 8 bases. The CDR3 has 19 amino acids. The germline V gene encodes CDR1 MNHEY and CDR2 SMNVEV (reference sequence). The V and J ends lost 5 bases and 4 bases, in that order; junction bases with no gene match: 22. This chain's CDR3 is CASSPTPPGPAGALYEQYF. The CDR3 DNA is TGTGCCAGCAGTCCCACTCCCCCGGGACCAGCGGGAGCACTTTACGAGCAGTACTTC.

This clonotype was counted once. This may come from a read error, since a much larger clone is one base off. The chain carries TRBV6-1 and TRBJ1-5; possibly TRBD1 for D (6 bases). This CDR3 has 15 residues. Germline lookup yields CDR1 MNHNS and CDR2 SASEGT. Trimming stripped 2 bases from V and 2 bases from J, with 10 bases between. CDR3 loop: CASSEWTEGNQPQHF. The CDR3 DNA reads TGTGCCAGCAGTGAATGGACAGAAGGCAATCAGCCCCAGCATTTT.

At least ten counts were recorded for this clonotype. This chain joins TRBV28 and TRBJ2-5; D might be TRBD1 (6 bases). This CDR3 contains 13 residues. The V end was cut by 5 bases, the J end by 5 bases, with 12 bases between. The germline V gene encodes CDR1 MDHEN and CDR2 SYDVKM. The CDR3 region is CASSKGDSETQYF. In DNA, the CDR3 is TGTGCCAGCAGTAAGGGGGATTCGGAGACCCAGTACTTC.

The rearrangement links TRBV14 to TRBJ2-5; D uncertain. Germline assignment: CDR1 SGHDN and CDR2 FVKESK. V shed 4 bases and J shed 1 base, with 7 bases lying between them. There are 13 residues in the CDR3. The CDR3 reads CASSRSSQETQYF. CDR3 DNA sequence: TGTGCCAGCAGCCGTTCTAGCCAAGAGACCCAGTACTTC.

There are many counts of this clonotype. The J gene is TRBJ2-1, the V gene TRBV28; 8 bases agree with TRBD2. V was pared by 2 bases and J by 9 bases, with 3 bases of the junction left unmatched. CDR3 length: 13 residues. Germline CDR1 and CDR2: MDHEN and SYDVKM. The CDR3 loop reads CASSLGGRPEQFF. The CDR3 DNA sequence: TGTGCCAGCAGTTTAGGCGGGAGGCCTGAGCAGTTCTTC.

This clonotype was observed a few times. The chain couples TRBV6-5 to TRBJ1-1, with 7 bases identical to TRBD1. The CDR3 totals 15 residues. V lost 2 bases to trimming and J lost 1 base; unmatched junction nucleotides: 4. The germline V gene has CDR1 MNHEY and CDR2 SVGAGI. In nucleotides, the CDR3 is TGTGCCAGCAGTTACCCTGGGACAGAGAACACTGAAGCTTTCTTT. Amino acids: CASSYPGTENTEAFF.

V and J are TRBV27 and TRBJ2-7; no clear D gene. This CDR3 spans 14 amino acids. Deletions cut 2 bases from V and 0 bases from J, with 8 bases between. The V gene's germline CDR1 is MNHEY and CDR2 SMNVEV (reference sequence). In nucleotides, the CDR3 is TGTGCCAGCAGTTTAACTTACAACTCCTACGAGCAGTACTTC. Amino acids: CASSLTYNSYEQYF.

This clonotype has ten or more counts. The chain uses TRBV11-2 and TRBJ2-1, with D hard to call. V was cut by 6 bases and J by 8 bases, with 14 bases left in between. The CDR3 has 13 residues. Germline assignment: CDR1 SGHAT and CDR2 FQNNGV. The CDR3 DNA reads TGTGCCAGCAGTGATAACAGTGTGGATGAGCAGTTCTTC. Protein: CASSDNSVDEQFF. The full variable domain, rest sourced from reference TRBV11-2 and TRBJ2-1, is EAGVAQSPRYKIIEKRQSVAFWCNPISGHATLYWYQQILGQGPKLLIQFQNNGVVDDSQLPKDRFSAERLKGVDSTLKIQPAKLEDSAVYLCASSDNSVDEQFFGPGTRLTVL.

J is TRBJ2-1 and V is TRBV29-1; 14 bases line up with TRBD2. Germline CDR1 SQVTM, CDR2 ANQGSEA. J gave up 15 bases and V 7 bases, and 11 bases lay outside the gene matches. The CDR3 consists of 13 residues. The CDR3 DNA is TGCAGCGCGTGGCCGGGACTAGCGGGAGATCGGTTCTTC. Residues: CSAWPGLAGDRFF.

This clonotype occurred many times. This rearrangement joins TRBV20-1 to TRBJ2-7, with 8 bases identical to TRBD2. V dropped 3 bases and J dropped 9; count of bases not matched to a gene: 13. The CDR3 runs 14 residues. The germline V gene encodes CDR1 DFQATT and CDR2 SNEGSKA (reference sequence). The CDR3 loop reads CSASPPSGPRVQYF. The CDR3 coding sequence is TGCAGTGCTAGTCCGCCTAGCGGGCCGCGCGTGCAGTACTTC.

In its sample, this clonotype was seen many times. CDR3 nucleotides: TGTGCCAGCAGCTTAACCGGGACTAGCGGGATTAATGAGCAGTTCTTC. It is translated as CASSLTGTSGINEQFF. The gene calls are TRBV11-2 and TRBJ2-1; TRBD2 matches at 13 bases. The CDR3 has 16 amino acids. The trim removed 2 bases at V and 7 bases at J, leaving 5 bases unmatched. Germline-derived CDR1 and CDR2 are SGHAT and FQNNGV.

This clonotype occurred many times. V gene TRBV2 combines with J gene TRBJ2-5; D is unresolved. Germline V gene data show CDR1 as SNHLY and CDR2 as FYNNEI. This CDR3 is built from 14 residues. V lost 2 bases and J lost 4, with 11 bases in between. The CDR3 nucleotides read TGTGCCAGCAGTGAATGGGTGTCGCGAGAGACCCAGTACTTC. It translates to CASSEWVSRETQYF.

The V and J genes are TRBV6-5 and TRBJ2-1; 8 bases align to TRBD1. The CDR3 is made up of 17 amino acids. Losses at the gene ends were 0 bases for V and 7 bases for J; bases not matched to a gene: 11. In germline, CDR1 is MNHEY, CDR2 SVGAGI. This chain's CDR3 is CASSYSIGQGALNEQFF. The CDR3 DNA reads as TGTGCCAGCAGTTACTCGATTGGGCAGGGGGCTTTAAATGAGCAGTTCTTC.

This clonotype has ten or more counts. The rearrangement joins TRBV12-3 or TRBV12-4 to TRBJ1-2; 8 bases line up with TRBD1. Losses at the gene ends were 5 bases for V and 7 bases for J; bases not matched to a gene: 6. The CDR3 extends over 13 amino acids. The CDR3 loop is CASSPSDRAGYTF. The CDR3 bases are TGTGCCAGCAGTCCGTCGGACAGGGCTGGCTACACCTTC.

The V call is TRBV19, the J call TRBJ2-1; 7 positions agree with TRBD1. Trimming removed 5 bases from V and 1 base from J; junction bases left unmatched: 17. There are 19 residues in the CDR3. CDR1 is LNHDA and CDR2 is SQIVND in the germline V gene (reference sequence). This CDR3 is CASSPRRGERGRSYNEQFF. The CDR3 DNA sequence: TGTGCCAGTAGTCCGAGGCGTGGGGAGAGGGGGCGATCCTACAATGAGCAGTTCTTC.

This clonotype was counted at least ten times. The chain has TRBV5-1 and TRBJ2-3; D is unclear. Trimming took off 0 bases at V and 0 bases at J, with 8 bases between the two ends. Germline V lookup: CDR1 SGHRS, CDR2 YFSETQ. This CDR3 is built from 15 residues. The CDR3 spells CASSLAKGSTDTQYF. CDR3 coding DNA: TGCGCCAGCAGCTTGGCCAAAGGGAGCACAGATACGCAGTATTTT.

J is TRBJ1-3 and V is TRBV7-3; D remains unclear. Trimming removed 0 bases from V and 4 bases from J, with 4 bases in between. The CDR3 loop spans 13 amino acids. CDR1 and CDR2 (germline): SGHTA, FQGTGA. The CDR3 here is CASSLTFGNTIYF. CDR3 in DNA: TGTGCCAGCAGCTTAACGTTCGGAAACACCATATATTTT.

The table lists this clonotype with many counts. This chain joins TRBV4-1 and TRBJ2-5; possibly TRBD2 for D (5 bases). The ends were cut back, 0 bases at V and 5 bases at J, with 13 bases in the middle. Germline values: CDR1 MGHRA, CDR2 YSYEKL. The CDR3 runs 15 residues. CDR3 region: CASSQDLGAGETQYF. CDR3 sequence (DNA): TGCGCCAGCAGCCAAGATCTGGGAGCCGGGGAGACCCAGTACTTC.

A few counts support this clonotype. The CDR3 reads CASKQGANQPQHF. As DNA, the CDR3 is TGTGCCAGCAAACAGGGGGCGAATCAGCCCCAGCATTTT. The rearrangement uses TRBV12-3 or TRBV12-4 and TRBJ1-5; TRBD1 matches at 9 bases. CDR3 length: 13 amino acids. V was pared by 7 bases and J by 4 bases, with 2 bases of the junction left unmatched.

This clonotype was counted ten times or more. The chain uses TRBV20-1 and TRBJ2-1; D is unresolved. Germline lookup yields CDR1 DFQATT and CDR2 SNEGSKA (reference sequence). Trimming took 0 bases from V and 4 from J, leaving 10 bases between them. The CDR3 has 14 residues. CDR3 DNA: TGCAGTGCTAGAGACAGGAACCTTTACAATGAGCAGTTCTTC. As protein: CSARDRNLYNEQFF.

This clonotype was picked up many times. The chain uses TRBV28 and TRBJ1-2, with D perhaps TRBD1 (6 bases). CDR1 is MDHEN, CDR2 SYDVKM, per germline. The CDR3 has 15 amino acids. Trimming cost V 8 bases and J 1 base, with 17 bases left between them. In DNA form, the CDR3 reads TGTGCCAGCGGAGGAGGCGGGGGCGGTAACTATGGCTACACCTTC. This codes for CASGGGGGGNYGYTF.

This clonotype was recorded at least ten times. V usage is TRBV11-2 and J usage is TRBJ2-5, with no clear D. Germline V lookup: CDR1 SGHAT, CDR2 FQNNGV. This CDR3 region has 14 residues. The V gene lost 4 bases and the J gene lost 5 bases, with 14 bases spanning the gap. The CDR3 DNA follows: TGTGCCAGCAGCTCCTATGTGGTCGGGGAGACCCAGTACTTC. It encodes CASSSYVVGETQYF.

The table lists this clonotype with a few counts. This CDR3 reads CASSLGLFPGQWAAFF. In DNA, the CDR3 is TGTGCCAGCAGCTTAGGGCTCTTTCCGGGACAGTGGGCCGCTTTCTTT. The J gene is TRBJ1-1, the V gene TRBV7-8; 7 bases map to TRBD1. The CDR3 runs to 16 residues. CDR1 and CDR2 from the germline V gene are SGHVS and FQNEAQ. The V gene end was trimmed by 1 base and the J gene end by 11 bases; junction bases not matched to a gene: 16.

The sample holds many counts of this clonotype. The chain uses TRBV11-3 and TRBJ2-3, with D possibly being TRBD2 (5 bases). This CDR3 is 13 amino acids long. From germline, CDR1 is SGHNT and CDR2 YENEEA. V lost 2 bases and J lost 6, with 9 bases in between. The chain's CDR3 is CASSLSPGDTQYF. As DNA, the CDR3 is TGTGCCAGCAGCTTATCCCCGGGGGATACGCAGTATTTT.

This clonotype has a count of ten or more. The chain carries TRBV28 and TRBJ1-5, with TRBD1 matching 9 bases. CDR3 size: 15 residues. The trim removed 6 bases at V and 1 base at J, leaving 4 bases unmatched. CDR1 is MDHEN and CDR2 is SYDVKM in the germline V gene. This CDR3 reads CASRPGTGSNQPQHF. The CDR3 nucleotides read TGTGCCAGCAGGCCCGGGACAGGGAGCAATCAGCCCCAGCATTTT.